This T cell receptor (beta chain) was sequenced in a study of immune evolution from preneoplasia to lung adenocarcinoma (dated by TCRdb to the early 2020s). For the wider study: HLA loss of heterozygosity was observed in approximately 7%, 15% and 30% of AIS, MIA and ADC lesions, respectively, and was not observed in any AAH lesions. The study combined immune gene expression, TCR sequencing and multiplex immunofluorescence to profile immune contexture across lung adenocarcinoma precursors and invasive adenocarcinoma. Resected precursor lesions (AAH, AIS, MIA) and invasive adenocarcinomas were compared against paired morphologically normal lung tissue. Sample size was based on specimen availability rather than a prior power calculation. The immune data were integrated with whole exome sequencing and methylation data obtained from the same cohort of nodules. The overall cohort comprised around 55 patients with pulmonary nodules who underwent surgical resection. TCR sequencing data were obtained from more than 45 patients. The study reported that under 110 samples were used for TCR sequencing. Class I HLA alleles were inferred from exome data with POLYSOLVER, and allele-specific HLA loss was detected with LOHHLA. Broad study findings and their caveats: Because all patients were from Japan and China, applicability to Western populations was uncertain. The highest top T cell clone frequencies were observed in normal lung, and a progressive decrease in top T cell clone frequencies appeared to occur from AAH through AIS, MIA and invasive adenocarcinoma. Clonality was highest in normal lung, while later-stage lesions appeared to have lower clonality but higher T cell density and diversity. KRAS-mutant nodules showed the highest T cell clonality compared with EGFR-mutant or double wild-type lesions. The findings rested on association rather than direct causation, and larger cohorts with long-term follow-up and longitudinal biopsies were considered necessary.

The immunoSEQ hsTCRbeta Kit was used to sequence TCR beta CDR3 regions from DNA. As for how the authors treated the data: The ImmunoSEQ Analyzer was used to analyse the TCR sequencing data. T cell clonality was defined as 1 minus Pielou's evenness computed on productive rearrangements. The inverse Simpson index, applied to productive templates, was used to measure T cell diversity. T cell density was defined as TCR beta template counts normalized to usable DNA, with usable DNA estimated by amplification and sequencing of housekeeping genes. Two-sided Kruskal-Wallis tests were used to compare TCR metrics across histologic stages. TCRdb retrieved this table from immuneACCESS and kept in-frame rearrangements only. Not all clones are present; in checked studies, unresolved V genes account for under half, and no reason is known for the remainder. V, J and clone size reflect that table, while D and trimming were determined from the DNA. Present in this sample are about 8,300 clones, about four fifths of which were seen just once. Around 2% of the sample lies in the top ten.

Reading the germline V gene gives CDR1 SGHRS and CDR2 YFSETQ. V drops 4 bases and J drops 1 base, leaving 11 bases in between. The CDR3 runs 14 residues from the cysteine to the phenylalanine. Just the 42-base CDR3 DNA is kept, in frame starting at base 1. Concerning this clone itself: The antigen it binds to is not known. Base qualities are not provided; no much larger clone lies one nucleotide away.

Resection was performed on patients in Japan or China between the mid-2010s and the late 2010s. Histologic diagnosis of each case was confirmed independently by two lung cancer pathologists on H&E slides. Macro-dissection after pathologic assessment enriched premalignant or tumor cells for nucleic acid extraction. FFPE tissue was used for DNA isolation with the AllPrep DNA/RNA FFPE Kit. The source of this sequence is a person aged 50 or older with lung adenocarcinoma. This receptor chain uses TRBV5-1 and TRBJ2-5, with the D assignment possibly TRBD1 or TRBD2, given 5 matching bases for each. Sequenced sample: FFPE invasive lung adenocarcinoma tissue. What this sample's cell subset or site label stands for: frankly invasive lung adenocarcinoma (ADC). The CDR3 protein sequence reads: CASSIRDPQETQYF. The sequenced DNA is TGCGCCAGCAGCATCCGGGACCCCCAAGAGACCCAGTACTTC.